This passage covers 29 T cell receptor beta chains from one sample sequenced in a study of response to subunit inactivated influenza vaccine. TCRdb analysed the RT-PCR reads with MiXCR anew, one entry per CDR3 protein. The sample has 490,000 or so distinct CDR3 sequences; around 8% are singletons. The source was PBMCs from blood, collected less than 30 months after vaccination. The receptors here all came from a man in his fifties or sixties who received an inactivated influenza vaccine.

This clonotype was seen a handful of times. The V gene is TRBV29-1, the J gene TRBJ2-6; no clear D. Between the trimmed V and J ends, which lost 4 bases and 4 bases, there was a span of 11 bases. The CDR3 covers 14 residues. CDR1 is SQVTM and CDR2 is ANQGSEA in the germline V gene. CDR3 sequence reads: CSVGSVMGANVLTF. For the CDR3, the DNA is TGCAGCGTTGGTTCGGTAATGGGGGCCAACGTCCTGACTTTC.

The J gene is TRBJ2-7, the V gene TRBV4-3; possible D gene TRBD2, 5 bases. Germline CDR1 is LGHNA and CDR2 is YSLEER. The CDR3 spans 17 residues. V lost 4 bases, J lost 0 bases, and 19 bases lay in between. Here the CDR3 reads CASSPRLSNPSSYEQYF. The CDR3 bases are TGCGCCAGCAGCCCGAGACTAAGCAACCCTAGCTCCTACGAGCAGTACTTC.

In its sample, this clonotype was seen many times. The J gene is TRBJ2-7, the V gene TRBV6-5; D is unclear. CDR1 and CDR2 from the germline V gene are MNHEY and SVGAGI. The CDR3 covers 14 residues. V was cut by 0 bases and J by 3 bases, with 9 bases left in between. The CDR3 nucleotides read TGTGCCAGCAGTTACTCGCCGCAGAGCTACGAGCAGTACTTC. Amino acids: CASSYSPQSYEQYF.

Ten or more counts support this clonotype. The chain links TRBV4-1 to TRBJ2-1; 8 nucleotides agree with TRBD1. The germline gives CDR1 MGHRA, CDR2 YSYEKL. This CDR3 contains 16 residues. V shed 3 bases, J shed 10 bases, and the junction held 14 bases outside the gene matches. This chain's CDR3 is CASSHLGQGNPEEQFF. The CDR3 DNA reads TGCGCCAGCAGCCACCTAGGACAGGGAAATCCTGAGGAGCAGTTCTTC.

The rearrangement links TRBV6-5 to TRBJ2-1; D is ambiguous. The length of the CDR3 is 15 residues. CDR1 is MNHEY, CDR2 SVGAGI, per germline. Trimming shortened V by 1 base and J by 3 bases, and 10 bases separated the two germline ends. CDR3 sequence reads: CASSYLGLSYNEQFF. The CDR3 bases are TGTGCCAGCAGTTACTTAGGGTTAAGCTACAATGAGCAGTTCTTC.

This clonotype was recorded many times. The rearrangement links TRBV12-3 or TRBV12-4 to TRBJ2-4; the D is unclear. This CDR3 is built from 11 residues. V lost 4 bases to trimming and J lost 5 bases, with 3 bases between them. The CDR3 sequence is CASSSENIQYF. The CDR3 coding sequence is TGTGCCAGCAGTTCCGAAAACATTCAGTACTTC.

The rearrangement joins TRBV5-1 to TRBJ2-5; D is uncertain. Germline lookup yields CDR1 SGHRS and CDR2 YFSETQ. This CDR3 is built from 17 residues. V dropped 0 bases and J dropped 5 bases, with 20 bases sitting between them. The CDR3 sequence: CASSLVIPATLQETQYF. CDR3 in DNA: TGCGCCAGCAGCTTGGTCATTCCAGCCACCCTTCAGGAGACCCAGTACTTC.

This clonotype was picked up a small number of times. The V and J genes are TRBV11-2 and TRBJ2-2, with 7 bases that match TRBD1. CDR1 SGHAT and CDR2 FQNNGV come from the germline V gene. V shed 6 bases, J shed 1 base, and the junction held 14 bases outside the gene matches. The CDR3 has 18 residues. This CDR3 is CASSHFSPWTGNTGELFF. The CDR3 bases are TGTGCCAGCAGTCATTTTAGCCCGTGGACAGGGAACACCGGGGAGCTGTTTTTT.

This clonotype was counted ten times or more. This chain uses TRBV12-3 or TRBV12-4 with TRBJ1-5; D unresolved. This CDR3 spans 15 amino acids. V gave up 2 bases and J gave up 7 bases, with 15 bases separating them. This chain's CDR3 is CASSLWDAARQPQHF. The CDR3 DNA sequence: TGTGCCAGCAGTTTATGGGATGCCGCCAGGCAGCCCCAGCATTTT.

A few counts support this clonotype. The CDR3 DNA is TGCAGCGTCGAACTTCTAGCGGAGGGGGTGCGTAATGAGCAGTTCTTC. This translates into CSVELLAEGVRNEQFF. The V call is TRBV29-1, the J call TRBJ2-1; D possibly corresponds to TRBD2 (7 bases). CDR3 length: 16 residues. V was clipped by 6 bases and J by 7 bases, with 25 bases between them. Germline V gene lookup returns CDR1 SQVTM and CDR2 ANQGSEA.

In this sample, this clonotype turned up a few times. A junction boundary mismatches the germline segment, possibly from a read error. The gene calls are TRBV20-1 and TRBJ2-1; tentative D call: TRBD1 (7 bases). The CDR3 extends over 12 amino acids. CDR1 and CDR2 (germline): DFQATT, SNEGSKA (reference sequence). The CDR3 DNA follows: TGTCAATCCAGGGGGGCAGGGAATGAGCAGTTCTTC. This encodes CQSRGAGNEQFF.

The gene calls are TRBV12-3 or TRBV12-4 and TRBJ2-5, with 7 bases that match TRBD1. The CDR3 contains 12 residues. V gave up 5 bases and J gave up 7 bases; unmatched junction bases: 4. The CDR3 bases are TGTGCCAGCAGTGGGGACAGAAGGACCCAGTACTTC. It yields the protein CASSGDRRTQYF.

This clonotype was recorded a few times. The chain couples TRBV5-8 to TRBJ1-1; 9 bases are a match to TRBD1. Germline V gene data show CDR1 as SGHTS and CDR2 as YDEGEE. The CDR3 is made up of 16 amino acids. V shed 1 base and J 0 bases; nucleotides not matched to a gene: 4. The CDR3 region is CASSLRGDRVNTEAFF. For the CDR3, the DNA is TGTGCCAGCAGCTTGAGAGGGGACAGGGTGAACACTGAAGCTTTCTTT.

This clonotype has more than one count but fewer than ten. The chain couples TRBV3-1 to TRBJ2-3; D remains unclear. The CDR3 has 14 amino acids. The germline CDR1 and CDR2 sequences are LGHDT and YNNKEL (reference sequence). V shed 0 bases and J shed 4 bases, with 8 bases lying between them. For the CDR3, the DNA is TGTGCCAGCAGCCAAGAATACTGGCCAGATACGCAGTATTTT. This sequence encodes CASSQEYWPDTQYF.

To note about this clonotype: This may stem from a read error, because a much larger clone lies one nucleotide away. This sequence joins TRBV10-3 and TRBJ2-7, with D possibly TRBD1 on 5 matching bases. The CDR3 contains 16 residues. Germline V gene sequence: CDR1 ENHRY, CDR2 SYGVKD. The CDR3 nucleotides read TGTGCCACCAGTGACAGTCGATCGGTAAGCTCCTACGAGCAGTACTTC. It encodes CATSDSRSVSSYEQYF.

This clonotype was detected ten times or more. This chain uses TRBV7-2 with TRBJ1-2; D might be TRBD1 (5 bases). Trimming removed 7 bases at V and 4 bases at J, with 13 bases between. The germline V gene has CDR1 SGHTA and CDR2 FQGNSA. The CDR3 is made up of 13 amino acids. The CDR3 protein is CASIRGSGYGYTF. In DNA, the CDR3 is TGTGCCAGCATTCGGGGCAGCGGCTATGGCTACACCTTC.

This clonotype was detected a few times. The V and J genes are TRBV27 and TRBJ2-5, with 7 positions matching TRBD2. CDR3 length: 15 residues. CDR1 is MNHEY and CDR2 is SMNVEV in the germline V gene (reference sequence). V trimming: 4 bases; J trimming: 1 base; junction bases outside the gene matches: 6. CDR3 nucleotide sequence: TGTGCCAGCAGTTCAACACTAGCGCCCCAAGAGACCCAGTACTTC. Its protein product is CASSSTLAPQETQYF.

The table lists this clonotype with many counts. The chain combines TRBV7-8 with TRBJ2-5, with D perhaps matching TRBD1 (6 bases). The CDR3 contains 15 residues. The V and J ends lost 5 bases and 5 bases respectively, with 18 bases between them. CDR1 is SGHVS, CDR2 FQNEAQ, per germline. The CDR3 DNA reads TGTGCCAGCAGCATCCCTGGCAGGGGTGTGGAGACCCAGTACTTC. This codes for CASSIPGRGVETQYF.

This clonotype occurred many times. This sequence joins TRBV6-5 and TRBJ2-3; perhaps TRBD2 as D (6 bases). In germline, CDR1 is MNHEY, CDR2 SVGAGI. CDR3 size: 15 residues. V lost 0 bases, J lost 2 bases, and 9 bases lay in between. In DNA, the CDR3 is TGTGCCAGCAGTTACTCGCGGGGACCCACAGATACGCAGTATTTT. It yields the protein CASSYSRGPTDTQYF.

This clonotype occurred many times. V and J are TRBV5-6 and TRBJ2-1; possibly TRBD1 for D (5 bases). The CDR3 totals 13 residues. Germline-derived CDR1 and CDR2 are SGHDT and YYEEEE. V was clipped by 2 bases and J by 8 bases, with 11 bases between them. The chain's CDR3 is CASSLGVTDEQFF. Written as DNA, the CDR3 is TGTGCCAGCAGCTTAGGGGTTACGGATGAGCAGTTCTTC.

The CDR3 DNA reads TGTGCCAGCAGTGGACAGGGGGCCAAAAACATTCAGTACTTC. This codes for CASSGQGAKNIQYF. This chain links TRBV12-3 or TRBV12-4 with TRBJ2-4; 9 nucleotides align to TRBD1. This CDR3 is 14 amino acids long. V dropped 5 bases and J dropped 1; count of bases not matched to a gene: 0.

The table lists this clonotype with a few counts. The V call is TRBV4-3, the J call TRBJ2-7; TRBD2 aligns across 8 bases. This CDR3 has 13 amino acids. The V gene end was trimmed by 1 base and the J gene end by 6 bases; junction bases not matched to a gene: 2. Germline V gene lookup returns CDR1 LGHNA and CDR2 YSLEER. The CDR3 is CASSQVSGGEQYF. CDR3 sequence (DNA): TGCGCCAGCAGCCAAGTGAGCGGGGGCGAGCAGTACTTC.

This clonotype was recorded many times. V is TRBV20-1 and J is TRBJ1-2; 8 positions match TRBD1. Trimming took 6 bases from V and 5 from J; bases not matched to a gene: 14. The CDR3 spans 15 residues. CDR1 and CDR2 from the germline V gene are DFQATT and SNEGSKA (reference sequence). This CDR3 is CSARPTGAPGYGYTF. The CDR3, as DNA: TGCAGTGCAAGACCGACAGGGGCGCCGGGTTATGGCTACACCTTC.

J is TRBJ2-7 and V is TRBV20-1, with D uncertain. This CDR3 comprises 13 residues. Trimming took off 6 bases at V and 1 base at J, with 13 bases between the two ends. Germline lookup yields CDR1 DFQATT and CDR2 SNEGSKA (reference sequence). CDR3 DNA sequence: TGCAGTGCCAGTCACCGATATTCCTACGAGCAGTACTTC. The encoded protein is CSASHRYSYEQYF.

The rearrangement links TRBV18 to TRBJ1-3; possible D gene TRBD1, 6 bases. Trimming cost V 3 bases and J 2 bases, with 11 bases left between them. Germline values: CDR1 KGHSH, CDR2 LQKENI. This CDR3 spans 15 amino acids. The CDR3 DNA is TGTGCCAGCTCACCGCAGGGGAAGGCTGGAAACACCATATATTTT. It is translated as CASSPQGKAGNTIYF.

The sample holds many counts of this clonotype. V gene TRBV7-2 combines with J gene TRBJ1-5; no reliable D call. The germline V and J ends were trimmed by 3 bases and 9 bases, with 12 bases remaining between them. CDR1 SGHTA and CDR2 FQGNSA come from the germline V gene. This CDR3 region has 13 residues. CDR3 region: CASSFASRRPQHF. DNA for the CDR3: TGTGCCAGCAGCTTCGCCTCCCGGCGGCCCCAGCATTTT.

This clonotype came up many times. The V and J genes are TRBV15 and TRBJ2-5; 9 nucleotides align to TRBD2. CDR1 is LNHNV, CDR2 YYDKDF, per germline (reference sequence). The CDR3 is 15 amino acids. The V gene end was trimmed by 1 base and the J gene end by 4 bases; junction bases not matched to a gene: 4. The CDR3 nucleotides are TGTGCCACCAGCAGAGGACGAGCGGGAGGAGAGACCCAGTACTTC. Its protein product is CATSRGRAGGETQYF.

This clonotype was detected ten times or more. CDR3 amino acids: CASSPLGGEGYNSPLHF. For the CDR3, the DNA is TGTGCCAGCAGCCCCCTCGGGGGCGAGGGATATAATTCACCCCTCCACTTT. V is TRBV3-1 and J is TRBJ1-6, with D possibly TRBD1 on 6 matching bases. Germline CDR1 is LGHDT and CDR2 is YNNKEL (reference sequence). V was pared by 4 bases and J by 4 bases, with 17 bases between. This CDR3 has 17 amino acids.

This chain uses TRBV20-1 with TRBJ2-7, with D maybe TRBD1 (5 bases). Trimming took 5 bases from V and 3 from J, leaving 8 bases between them. The germline CDR1 and CDR2 sequences are DFQATT and SNEGSKA (reference sequence). The CDR3 totals 11 residues. DNA for the CDR3: TGCAGTGCTCAGGGTTTCTACGAGCAGTACTTC. This translates into CSAQGFYEQYF.